The source of this T cell receptor beta chain is a study of blood T cell repertoires in COVID-19. How the authors handled the data: Amplification with reference gene primers provided the estimates of nucleated cell counts. Repertoires were generated with immunoSEQ multiplex PCR, while TCRdb's copy carries only in-frame clones and drops some. V and J calls and clone size are copied from that table; D and trimming were computed from the DNA. The data show some 50,000 clones, about nine tenths seen once. V lost 6 bases and J 12 bases, leaving 15 bases between the germline ends. The CDR3 has 12 residues.

This clonotype originated in a human donor in a cohort sampled during active COVID-19. Sequenced input: peripheral blood. The chain uses TRBV12-3 or TRBV12-4 and TRBJ2-1, with a tentative D call TRBD1 (6 bases). The CDR3 loop is CASSPGHVRQFF. The CDR3 DNA is TGTGCCAGCAGCCCGGGACACGTCAGGCAGTTCTTC.